The clone carrying this T cell receptor beta chain occurred many times. Its antigen is not known. This record belongs to a study of regulatory T cells in long-lasting Graves disease. Notes on the study in general: When disease was persistent, TRBV28, TRBJ1-2 and TRBJ2-5 were the favored segments. Accuracy might have suffered from few samples.

The TCR beta library used iRepertoire HTBI primers with Arm-PCR amplification of CDR3. Authors' methods: Identification across samples found 62 TRBV and some 13 TRBJ segments. TCRdb processed the multiplex PCR reads anew with MiXCR; each CDR3 protein has one entry. The V and J calls were determined by TCRdb, not by the authors. The sample holds approximately 400,000 distinct CDR3 sequences, 15% seen once. Per the germline V gene, CDR1 is DFQATT and CDR2 is SNEGSKA (reference sequence). Trimming took off 4 bases at V and 0 bases at J, with 13 bases between the two ends. This CDR3 region has 15 residues. Time point specified: newly diagnosed GD, antithyroid drugs for less than 3 months. The authors made the TCR library using RNA they extracted from PBMCs. Graves' disease was diagnosed by American Thyroid Association guidelines.

The clonotype comes from a female donor with Graves disease. This chain uses TRBV20-1 with TRBJ1-5, with a possible D match to TRBD1 (5 bases). This sample comprised peripheral blood mononuclear cells (PBMCs), obtained at new diagnosis, from a patient treated with antithyroid drugs. CDR3 residues: CSAMGTRNSNQPQHF. The CDR3 nucleotides read TGCAGTGCTATGGGGACGAGGAATAGCAATCAGCCCCAGCATTTT.